The entry below gives a single TCR beta chain sequence along with its context. There is no known antigen for this receptor. No base quality values were provided; no much bigger clone lies one nucleotide off. These data are taken from a study of radiotherapy plus CTLA-4 blockade in lung cancer (dated by TCRdb to 2016 to 2019). For the wider study: Objective responses occurred in around 20% of enrolled patients, and about 33% achieved disease control.

The CDR3 starts with the cysteine, ends with the phenylalanine, and has 13 residues. Only the CDR3 portion is preserved as DNA: 39 bases, with reading frame beginning at the first base. At the junction V is shortened by 7 bases and J by 2 bases, with 10 bases in between. From a lookup of the germline V gene, CDR1 and CDR2 are LGHNT and FRNRAP. In this study, focal radiation therapy paired with CTLA-4 blockade (ipilimumab) was tested in patients who had chemo-refractory metastatic non-small-cell lung cancer. Broad study findings and their caveats: The strongest predictors of response were reported to be early dynamic shifts in blood T cell clones along with a rise in serum interferon-beta following radiation. After treatment with radiotherapy and ipilimumab, TCR clones that originated in tumors expanded in peripheral blood.

Library prep was done by the immunoSEQ multiplex PCR assay. The source is immuneACCESS, and TCRdb retained only in-frame sequences with V and J called. Part of the clones is not carried over; for the studies checked, unresolved V genes explain less than half of this, and the remainder is unexplained. The table for this sample lists around 38,000 clones; approximately 83% of them were counted only once. Of the sample, around a fifth is held by the ten largest clones. This specimen was peripheral blood, taken from a patient treated with radiotherapy plus ipilimumab. The chain is made from TRBV12-5 and TRBJ2-3, with TRBD2 perhaps the D gene, on 5 matching bases. This TCR was sampled from a human donor with non-small cell lung cancer whose response to radiotherapy plus ipilimumab could not be evaluated. In nucleotide form, the sequence is TGTGCTAGTGTCCCGGGGAACACAGATACGCAGTATTTT. It translates to CASVPGNTDTQYF.